This TCR beta chain is drawn from a study of beta chain features in type 1 diabetes. Study as a whole: What patients shared with healthy donors was a similar profile of age, gender and cell yields. General study points: A possible short-template PCR bias applies equally to patients and controls. Type 1 diabetes patients had fewer VDJ junction insertions and more deletions. Cells expressing TCR highly could be over-represented by cDNA sequencing.

The isolated RNA, all of it, was reverse transcribed, so expressed TCRB transcripts were what got sequenced. The data were produced by immunoSEQ multiplex PCR, yet TCRdb's version contains in-frame clones alone and is incomplete. The data contain 120,000 to 150,000 clones, about 9.1% of them singletons. This clone occurred a few times. Antigen: not known. The sequenced sample consisted of central memory CD4+ T cells from blood. This TCR came from a woman in her 40s in good health.

The CDR3 loop is CASSLGGITSGTDTQYF. The CDR3 DNA reads as TGTGCCAGCAGCTTAGGTGGGATAACTAGCGGCACAGATACGCAGTATTTT. The chain links TRBV11-2 to TRBJ2-3; TRBD2 matches 7 bases. The germline V gene has CDR1 SGHAT and CDR2 FQNNGV. With V trimmed by 1 base and J by 1 base, 8 bases remained unmatched. This CDR3 is 17 amino acids long. Looking up the rest from reference TRBV11-2 and TRBJ2-3 gives the full variable domain: EAGVAQSPRYKIIEKRQSVAFWCNPISGHATLYWYQQILGQGPKLLIQFQNNGVVDDSQLPKDRFSAERLKGVDSTLKIQPAKLEDSAVYLCASSLGGITSGTDTQYFGPGTRLTVL.